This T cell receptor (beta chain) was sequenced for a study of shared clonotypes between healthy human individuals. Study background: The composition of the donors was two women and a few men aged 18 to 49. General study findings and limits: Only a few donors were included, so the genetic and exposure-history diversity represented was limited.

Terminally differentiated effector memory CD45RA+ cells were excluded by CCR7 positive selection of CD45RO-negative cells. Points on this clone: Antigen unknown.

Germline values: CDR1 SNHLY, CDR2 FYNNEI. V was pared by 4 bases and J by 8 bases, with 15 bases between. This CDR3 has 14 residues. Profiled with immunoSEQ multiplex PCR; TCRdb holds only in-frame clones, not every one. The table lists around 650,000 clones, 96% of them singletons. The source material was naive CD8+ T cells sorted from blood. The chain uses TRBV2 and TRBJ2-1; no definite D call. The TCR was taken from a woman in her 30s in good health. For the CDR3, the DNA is TGTGCCAGCAGTGGGTACACCCAGGTCCATGAGCAGTTCTTC. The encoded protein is CASSGYTQVHEQFF.